One and the same sample provided the 21 T cell receptor beta chains below, sequenced in a study of beta chain features in type 1 diabetes. Sequenced material consisted of expressed TCRB transcripts (all of the isolated RNA was reverse transcribed). Sequencing was performed with immunoSEQ multiplex PCR; in TCRdb, only in-frame clones are kept and a portion is missing. The repertoire holds around 500,000 clones, with approximately 31% as singletons. What was sequenced was naive CD4+ T cells from blood. Receptors were obtained from a man aged 18 to 30 in good health.

The chain links TRBV29-1 to TRBJ2-1, with D tentatively TRBD1 (6 bases). This CDR3 has 14 amino acids. Trimming shortened V by 6 bases and J by 3 bases, and 15 bases separated the two germline ends. Germline V gene sequence: CDR1 SQVTM, CDR2 ANQGSEA. CDR3 residues: CSVPATGRYNEQFF. CDR3 in DNA: TGCAGCGTCCCGGCGACAGGCCGCTACAATGAGCAGTTCTTC.

V and J are TRBV4-1 and TRBJ2-7; TRBD2 matches 10 bases. Per the germline V gene, CDR1 is MGHRA and CDR2 is YSYEKL. The CDR3 sequence is 17 residues long. Trimming removed 3 bases from V and 4 bases from J; junction bases left unmatched: 12. The CDR3 DNA reads TGCGCCAGCAGCCATCAGGCGGGGACTAGCGCCCCATACGAGCAGTACTTC. As protein: CASSHQAGTSAPYEQYF.

The rearrangement links TRBV10-3 to TRBJ2-4; D gene ambiguous. Trimming pared 0 bases from V and 3 bases from J, leaving 15 bases between. The CDR3 consists of 17 residues. The germline gives CDR1 ENHRY, CDR2 SYGVKD. CDR3 DNA: TGTGCCATCAGTGAGTCGGGCGCCATAGTCGGCAAAAACATTCAGTACTTC. Translation gives CAISESGAIVGKNIQYF.

V and J are TRBV25-1 and TRBJ2-7, with D tentatively TRBD1 (6 bases). From germline, CDR1 is MGHDK and CDR2 SYGVNS. Trimming removed 2 bases from V and 6 bases from J, with 20 bases in between. This CDR3 has 16 amino acids. The CDR3 loop reads CASSENKTGLRSEQYF. The CDR3 region has the DNA TGTGCCAGCAGTGAAAATAAAACAGGGTTACGGAGCGAGCAGTACTTC.

This chain connects TRBV4-1 to TRBJ2-3, with a possible D match to TRBD2 (6 bases). The CDR3 sequence is 15 residues long. Germline loops: CDR1 MGHRA, CDR2 YSYEKL. Trimming removed 8 bases from V and 6 bases from J, with 21 bases in between. Here the CDR3 DNA reads TGCGCCAGCTCGGTGGGACTCACTACGGGGGATACGCAGTATTTT. Translating gives CASSVGLTTGDTQYF.

This chain uses TRBV9 with TRBJ2-3; maybe TRBD2 (6 bases). In germline, CDR1 is SGDLS, CDR2 YYNGEE. The CDR3 has 15 amino acids. Trimming stripped 0 bases from V and 0 bases from J, with 8 bases between. CDR3 loop: CASSVAAGSTDTQYF. Written as DNA, the CDR3 is TGTGCCAGCAGCGTAGCAGCGGGTAGCACAGATACGCAGTATTTT.

This chain joins TRBV5-1 and TRBJ2-1; D is ambiguous. V was cut by 6 bases and J by 3 bases, with 13 bases left in between. The CDR3 loop spans 14 amino acids. Germline assignment: CDR1 SGHRS and CDR2 YFSETQ. CDR3 sequence reads: CASTRTTHYNEQFF. The CDR3 coding sequence is TGCGCCAGCACCCGGACCACTCACTACAATGAGCAGTTCTTC.

This clone has only a few counts. The chain links TRBV10-2 to TRBJ2-1, with 11 bases that match TRBD2. CDR1 is WSHSY and CDR2 is SAAADI in the germline V gene. The J segment lost 8 bases and the V segment lost 4 bases, leaving 7 bases of the junction unmatched. The CDR3 runs 15 residues. CDR3 amino acids: CASSGTSGSSYEQFF. CDR3 coding DNA: TGCGCCAGCAGTGGTACTAGCGGGAGTAGCTATGAGCAGTTCTTC.

A few counts support this clone. The chain couples TRBV7-2 to TRBJ2-7; 8 nucleotides align to TRBD2. J gave up 4 bases and V 6 bases, and 11 bases lay outside the gene matches. Germline values: CDR1 SGHTA, CDR2 FQGNSA. The CDR3 runs to 15 residues. CDR3 loop: CASSKELAVIYEQYF. For the CDR3, the DNA is TGTGCCAGCAGTAAAGAACTAGCGGTGATATACGAGCAGTACTTC.

The chain has TRBV6-1 and TRBJ2-5, with D perhaps matching TRBD2 (5 bases). This CDR3 contains 13 residues. V was trimmed by 6 bases and J by 5 bases, leaving 13 bases between them. Germline values: CDR1 MNHNS, CDR2 SASEGT. The CDR3 nucleotides read TGTGCCAGCAGGAGGGCGCCGGGGGAGACCCAGTACTTC. Translation gives CASRRAPGETQYF.

This clone was seen a handful of times. The V gene is TRBV7-6, the J gene TRBJ2-3; no clear D gene. Germline-derived CDR1 and CDR2 are SGHVS and FNYEAQ. The CDR3 runs 16 residues. The V gene lost 5 bases and the J gene lost 0 bases, with 15 bases spanning the gap. CDR3 sequence reads: CASSLGSAASTDTQYF. The CDR3 region has the DNA TGTGCCAGCAGCCTAGGTTCGGCGGCTAGCACAGATACGCAGTATTTT.

The V and J genes are TRBV30 and TRBJ1-2, with a tentative D call TRBD1 (5 bases). The CDR3 spans 13 residues. V was cut by 5 bases and J by 5 bases, with 15 bases left in between. Germline loops: CDR1 GTSNPN, CDR2 SVGIG (reference sequence). CDR3 residues: CAWAQGTSYGYTF. The CDR3 DNA reads as TGTGCCTGGGCGCAGGGTACTAGTTATGGCTACACCTTC.

The chain is built from TRBV4-2 and TRBJ2-5, with D uncertain. V was cut by 0 bases and J by 0 bases, with 14 bases left in between. Germline-derived CDR1 and CDR2 are LGHNA and YNFKEQ. The CDR3 has 17 residues. CDR3 in amino acids: CASSQEGSPEYQETQYF. The CDR3 DNA reads as TGTGCCAGCAGCCAAGAGGGCAGCCCAGAGTACCAAGAGACCCAGTACTTC.

In this sample, this clone turned up a few times. The chain employs TRBV11-2 and TRBJ2-5, with 10 positions matching TRBD2. The ends lost 3 bases at V and 6 bases at J; junction bases unmatched: 16. The CDR3 contains 18 residues. Germline loops: CDR1 SGHAT, CDR2 FQNNGV. This CDR3 is CASSFRPGVTSGNKTQYF. As DNA, the CDR3 is TGTGCCAGCAGCTTCCGACCGGGAGTTACTAGCGGGAATAAGACCCAGTACTTC.

DNA of the CDR3: TGTGCCAGCAGCTCCAGGGAGGGCTTGAATGAGCAGTTCTTC. Its translation is CASSSREGLNEQFF. The genes are TRBV7-3 and TRBJ2-1; the match to TRBD2 covers 7 bases. CDR3 length equals 14 residues. CDR1 and CDR2 (germline): SGHTA, FQGTGA. J gave up 7 bases and V 4 bases, and 7 bases lay outside the gene matches.

The chain combines TRBV5-4 with TRBJ2-1; D may be TRBD2 (6 bases). Germline V lookup: CDR1 SGHNT, CDR2 YYREEE (reference sequence). This CDR3 is built from 20 residues. Deletions cut 5 bases from V and 5 bases from J, with 32 bases between. CDR3 DNA: TGTGCCAGCAGTTCAGGCGTATCGGGGTGGGGACTGGAAGGTAACAATGAGCAGTTCTTC. It yields the protein CASSSGVSGWGLEGNNEQFF.

This clone was picked up a small number of times. Germline and junction disagree at one end, which may indicate a read error. V is TRBV5-6 and J is TRBJ2-1; 10 bases match TRBD1. The germline CDR1 and CDR2 sequences are SGHDT and YYEEEE. This CDR3 spans 14 amino acids. The CDR3 sequence is CASSDRDRGLLWIF. The DNA for the CDR3 is TGTGCCAGCAGCGACCGGGACAGGGGCCTCCTATGGATCTTC.

This sequence joins TRBV18 and TRBJ2-7, with TRBD2 matching over 10 bases. V lost 3 bases and J lost 3; bases outside the gene matches: 5. The V gene's germline CDR1 is KGHSH and CDR2 LQKENI. This CDR3 is 15 amino acids long. CDR3 sequence: CASSPTSGKSYEQYF. CDR3 bases: TGTGCCAGCTCACCCACTAGCGGGAAAAGCTACGAGCAGTACTTC. The full variable domain, its missing parts supplied by reference TRBV18 and TRBJ2-7, is NAGVMQNPRHLVRRRGQEARLRCSPMKGHSHVYWYRQLPEEGLKFMVYLQKENIIDESGMPKERFSAEFPKEGPSILRIQQVVRGDSAAYFCASSPTSGKSYEQYFGPGTRLTVT.

This clone was detected a few times. V usage is TRBV7-2 and J usage is TRBJ2-1; 8 bases are shared with TRBD2. Trimming cost V 1 base and J 9 bases; bases outside gene matches: 8. Looked up from germline, CDR1 is SGHTA and CDR2 is FQGNSA. CDR3 length: 15 amino acids. The CDR3 DNA reads TGTGCCAGCAGCTTAGTCCCCGGGAGGGCCATTGAGCAGTTCTTC. Residues: CASSLVPGRAIEQFF. The whole variable domain, remainder taken from reference TRBV7-2 and TRBJ2-1, is GAGVSQSPSNKVTEKGKDVELRCDPISGHTALYWYRQSLGQGLEFLIYFQGNSAPDKSGLPSDRFSAERTGGSVSTLTIQRTQQEDSAVYLCASSLVPGRAIEQFFGPGTRLTVL.

This clone has only one observation. This chain links TRBV29-1 with TRBJ2-6; D remains unclear. CDR1 is SQVTM, CDR2 ANQGSEA, per germline. Trimming pared 3 bases from V and 0 bases from J, leaving 15 bases between. The CDR3 is made up of 17 amino acids. The CDR3 loop reads CSVESGRTVSGANVLTF. The CDR3 coding sequence is TGCAGCGTTGAGTCGGGCAGGACCGTCTCTGGGGCCAACGTCCTGACTTTC.

This clone was seen more than once but under ten times. V gene TRBV30 combines with J gene TRBJ1-3; D might be TRBD1 (6 bases). Germline lookup yields CDR1 GTSNPN and CDR2 SVGIG (reference sequence). CDR3 length: 13 amino acids. V lost 0 bases, J lost 9 bases, and 12 bases lay in between. The CDR3 loop reads CAWSVEQGTTIYF. The CDR3, as DNA: TGTGCCTGGAGTGTAGAACAGGGCACCACCATATATTTT.